This TCR beta chain was found in a study of cytotoxic CD8 clonotypes in ibrutinib-treated CLL. About the study: The cohort had 11 relapsed/refractory and over 14 treatment-naive patients, 17 IGHV unmutated.

Produced via immunoSEQ multiplex PCR; TCRdb's table is partial and in-frame only. This sample yields approximately 300,000 clones, of which almost 80% are seen a single time; 5% to 7% belongs to the top ten. This CDR3 region has 16 residues. The V segment lost 7 bases and the J segment 8 bases; nucleotides outside the gene matches: 18. The germline CDR1 and CDR2 sequences are LNHDA and SQIVND (reference sequence). The input for sequencing was PBMCs, taken before ibrutinib treatment. This chain joins TRBV19 and TRBJ1-2; TRBD1 aligns across 8 bases. This clonotype was sampled from a human donor with chronic lymphocytic leukemia. The CDR3 is CASTVFGQGDKVGYTF. DNA of the CDR3: TGTGCCAGTACCGTTTTCGGACAGGGTGATAAAGTGGGCTACACCTTC.